This T cell receptor (beta chain) was obtained from a study of T cell responses to AZD1222 COVID-19 vaccine. The study, taken as a whole, reports: Vaccination with two AZD1222 doses was followed by a rise in Spike-specific TCR breadth and depth. White British people made up most donors, females outnumbered males, and clonal diversity was possibly underestimated. Reports say nearly half of spike-specific TCRs go after unmutated variant regions. All repertoire sampling was performed exclusively after the peak T cell response.

For this clone: As yet, its antigen is unknown.

The germline gives CDR1 SGHVS, CDR2 FQNEAQ. CDR3 size: 14 residues. Trimming left V 2 bases short and J 0 bases short, with 8 bases between. Some clones are missing from TCRdb's copy, which holds only in-frame ones; the method was immunoSEQ multiplex PCR. Of about 110,000 clones in the sample, about 95% were seen once. The chain employs TRBV7-8 and TRBJ2-7; D call uncertain. The sample was peripheral blood, taken on day 0 of AZD1222 vaccination. The source of this sequence is an adult in good health. CDR3 DNA sequence: TGTGCCAGCAGCTTATCCTCTAGCTCCTACGAGCAGTACTTC. It is translated as CASSLSSSSYEQYF.